These T cell receptor beta chains were read from a single sample in a study of cytomegalovirus exposure and HLA in healthy donors. Repertoires were generated with immunoSEQ multiplex PCR, while TCRdb's copy carries only in-frame clones and drops some. The sample lists some 140,000 clones; approximately 61% were seen once. Material for sequencing was PBMCs. The receptor set was obtained from a woman aged 40 to 50 in good health and CMV-seronegative. Each CDR3 is given with its conserved first and last residue. A D gene is named only where the DNA matches it firmly. Only some rows state a clone size, as once, few, many or a class for expanded clones.

clone_size d_call j_call v_call cdr3_nt cdr3_aa
- - TRBJ1-5 TRBV30 TGTGCCTGGATGGGGGGGGAGGGGCCCCAGCATTTT CAWMGGEGPQHF
- - TRBJ2-1 TRBV13 TGTGCCAGCAGCTGGGACACCTACAATGAGCAGTTCTTC CASSWDTYNEQFF
- - TRBJ1-1 TRBV6-5 TGTGCCAGGGGGGCCGTAAGGAACACTGAAGCTTTCTTT CARGAVRNTEAFF
- - TRBJ2-7 TRBV30 TGTGCCTGGAGTGCTGGCAGGGGTCCCTACGAGCAGTACTTC CAWSAGRGPYEQYF
- - TRBJ1-1 TRBV21-1 TGTGCCAGCAGCTGGGGGCCTGAAGCTTTCTTT CASSWGPEAFF
- - TRBJ1-2 TRBV18 TGTGCCAGCTCACCATCCCTTAACTCAGGGCACGGCGACTATGGCTACACCTTC CASSPSLNSGHGDYGYTF
once TRBD2 TRBJ2-3 TRBV6-5 TGTGCCAGCAGTTCGGGACTAGCGGGGGGGCCAGATACGCAGTATTTT CASSSGLAGGPDTQYF
- - TRBJ1-2 TRBV19 TGTGCCAGTGGTAGTTCCCACTCAGAGAGGGCGCATAGTGGCTACACCTTC CASGSSHSERAHSGYTF
few TRBD2 TRBJ2-1 TRBV30 TGTGCCTGGAGTGTACGAGCGGGGGGAGGGAATGAGCAGTTCTTC CAWSVRAGGGNEQFF
- - TRBJ2-5 TRBV5-4 TGTGCCAGCAGCTCCGGGGTGCAAGAGACCCAGTACTTC CASSSGVQETQYF
- TRBD1 TRBJ2-1 TRBV5-6 TGTGCCAGCAGCTTGGCCGCCAGGGGGCGTTTTAATGAGCAGTTCTTC CASSLAARGRFNEQFF
- - TRBJ1-4 TRBV4-1 TGCGCCAGCAGCCAAGATCCCTACCAGGGATCGAGTGAAAAACTGTTTTTT CASSQDPYQGSSEKLFF
- - TRBJ2-3 TRBV5-4 TGTGCCAGCAGCTCCGAAGGGGGGGCCGCCACAGATACGCAGTATTTT CASSSEGGAATDTQYF
- TRBD1 TRBJ2-2 TRBV19 TGTGCCACCGACAGGGTAGGGGACACCGGGGAGCTGTTTTTT CATDRVGDTGELFF
- - TRBJ2-7 TRBV6-1 TGTGCCAGCATGCGACTAGGCCTCTACGAGCAGTACTTC CASMRLGLYEQYF
- TRBD1 TRBJ1-1 TRBV5-6 TGTGCCAGCAGCGTTGGGGCTGAACAGGGGGCTTTCTTT CASSVGAEQGAFF
- TRBD2 TRBJ2-7 TRBV2 TGTGCCAGCAGTGAATGGGGGGAGGGGACTAGCGTCGACGAGCAGTACTTC CASSEWGEGTSVDEQYF
few TRBD1 TRBJ1-5 TRBV27 TGTGCCAGCAGTTTAACAGGGGAACCCCAGCCCCAGCATTTT CASSLTGEPQPQHF
- - TRBJ2-7 TRBV5-1 TGCGCCAGCAGCTTGGTAGGTATAGTCAGGACAGTCTACGAGCAGTACTTC CASSLVGIVRTVYEQYF
- TRBD1 TRBJ2-1 TRBV29-1 TGCAGCGTCGTCACCCGGGACAGGGGAGATGAGCAGTTCTTC CSVVTRDRGDEQFF
- TRBD1 TRBJ1-1 TRBV5-6 TGTGCCAGCAGTTCTCAGGGGGATGATACTGAAGCTTTCTTT CASSSQGDDTEAFF
- - TRBJ1-6 TRBV19 TGTGCCAGTAAGTTCGGGGGATACTTCGGCACCAATTCACCCCTCCACTTT CASKFGGYFGTNSPLHF
- - TRBJ1-1 TRBV11-2 TGTGCCAGCGGAGCGGCCCGCACTGAAGCTTTCTTT CASGAARTEAFF
- - TRBJ2-7 TRBV7-9 TGTGCCAGCAGCCCAGGGGATTACTACGAGCAGTACTTC CASSPGDYYEQYF
few - TRBJ2-7 TRBV13 TGTGCCAGCAGCCCACGAGTTTCCTACGAGCAGTACTTC CASSPRVSYEQYF
few - TRBJ1-5 TRBV2 TGTGCCAGCAGTGAAGGGGCTAGCAATCAGCCCCAGCATTTT CASSEGASNQPQHF
once TRBD2 TRBJ2-5 TRBV10-1 TGCGCCAGCAGGGAGTTAGCGGGAGATCCCCAAGAGACCCAGTACTTC CASRELAGDPQETQYF
- - TRBJ1-4 TRBV16 TGTGCCAGCAGCCACCTACTACGGACAGCTGAAAATGAAAAACTGTTTTTT CASSHLLRTAENEKLFF
once TRBD2 TRBJ2-3 TRBV7-3 TGTGCCAGCAGCCCCGTGACTAGCCCCACAGATACGCAGTATTTT CASSPVTSPTDTQYF
- TRBD1 TRBJ2-7 TRBV5-1 TGCGCCAGCAGCTGGGGGACAGGGAACTCCTACGAGCAGTACTTC CASSWGTGNSYEQYF
- TRBD1 TRBJ1-1 TRBV9 TGTGCCAGCAGCGTAGGGACAGGGGATTTGCGGGCTTTCTTT CASSVGTGDLRAFF
- - TRBJ2-3 TRBV4-3 TGCGCCAGCAGCCAAGGCCAGGGGGGTGCCACAGATACGCAGTATTTT CASSQGQGGATDTQYF
- - TRBJ1-1 TRBV6-5 TGTGCCAGCAGTAACTTCAGGGAAAAAGCTTTCTTT CASSNFREKAFF
few - TRBJ1-2 TRBV7-9 TGTGCCAGCAGCTTACCGGTTCGCTTGGATGGCTACACCTTC CASSLPVRLDGYTF
few - TRBJ1-2 TRBV19 TGTGCCAGTAGTTCCCCAGGTACCTATGGCTACACCTTC CASSSPGTYGYTF
- TRBD1 TRBJ1-2 TRBV7-2 TGTGCCAGCAGCTCGGACAGGAATGGCTACACCTTC CASSSDRNGYTF
- - TRBJ1-5 TRBV30 TGTGCCTGGAGTTTCAGGGACAATCAGCCCCAGCATTTT CAWSFRDNQPQHF
- TRBD1 TRBJ1-2 TRBV7-2 TGTGCCAGCAGCTTTACAGGGGGCAACTATGGCTACACCTTC CASSFTGGNYGYTF
few TRBD1 TRBJ1-1 TRBV11-2 TGTGCCAGCACCATACTCCGGGACAGGGTCACTGAAGCTTTCTTT CASTILRDRVTEAFF
- - TRBJ2-1 TRBV27 TGTGCCAGCAGTTTATCCGGGACTCTCTACAATGAGCAGTTCTTC CASSLSGTLYNEQFF
- TRBD1 TRBJ1-6 TRBV5-1 TGCGCCAGCAGCTATGGACAGGGTGGTAATTCACCCCTCCACTTT CASSYGQGGNSPLHF
- - TRBJ1-1 TRBV7-2 TGTGCCAGCAGCTTAGCTCTCGGGGAAGCTTTCTTT CASSLALGEAFF
- - TRBJ2-7 TRBV11-2 TGTGCCAGCAGCTTAGATCAGGGTCCATACGAGCAGTACTTC CASSLDQGPYEQYF
- TRBD1 TRBJ1-5 TRBV2 TGTGCCAGCAGGCGGGGGGACAGTTATCGACAGCCCCAGCATTTT CASRRGDSYRQPQHF
- TRBD1 TRBJ1-2 TRBV28 TGTGCCAGCAGTGTCACAGGGGCGGAGGGCTATGGCTACACCTTC CASSVTGAEGYGYTF
few TRBD1 TRBJ2-7 TRBV7-3 TGTGCCAGCAGCTCCTCAGGGGGCCTCGACGAGCAGTACTTC CASSSSGGLDEQYF
once - TRBJ1-5 TRBV4-1 TGCGCCAGTAGACGGACCTTTAGCGATCAGCCCCAGCATTTT CASRRTFSDQPQHF
- - TRBJ1-1 TRBV2 TGTGCCAGCACCAGAACCACCCAACAGTACACTGAAGCTTTCTTT CASTRTTQQYTEAFF
once - TRBJ2-7 TRBV30 TGTGCCTGGAGAGGGGGGGACGAGCAGTACTTC CAWRGGDEQYF
- - TRBJ2-5 TRBV2 TGTGCCAGCAGTGAACTAGGGAGCCCGCAAGAGACCCAGTACTTC CASSELGSPQETQYF
- - TRBJ2-1 TRBV7-9 TGTGCCAGCAGCCCCCTTCGGAGGGGTGAGCAGTTCTTC CASSPLRRGEQFF
few - TRBJ2-5 TRBV2 TGTGCCAGCAGTGAGGCGGGACGGCAGACCCAGTACTTC CASSEAGRQTQYF
- - TRBJ2-5 TRBV7-9 TGTGCCAGCTCCCCCTCCCGGAGCTCGGAGACCCAGTACTTC CASSPSRSSETQYF
- - TRBJ1-6 TRBV14 TGTGCCAGCAGCCAGATCGACAGTCCTAATTCACCCCTCCACTTT CASSQIDSPNSPLHF